What follows are 3 T cell receptor beta chains derived from one specimen sequenced in a study of cytomegalovirus exposure and HLA in healthy donors (dated 2017 in TCRdb). The library came from the immunoSEQ multiplex PCR assay. A mixture of 60 forward primers for TCR Vbeta segments and 13 reverse primers for TCR Jbeta segments was used in the multiplex PCR. This immuneACCESS table, as held by TCRdb, lists in-frame sequences with V and J called but not all clones. Of the missing ones, under half trace to an unresolved V gene in checked studies; the others have no known cause. A total of 100,000 to 150,000 clones appear in this sample, around 70% of them only once. 2% to 2.5% of the sample comes from the top ten. The material sequenced was PBMCs. Receptor source: a woman in her thirties or forties in good health and CMV-seropositive.

The gene calls are TRBV12-2 and TRBJ1-1; TRBD1 reflects the table's D call only, with no check against the DNA. TRBV12-2 counts as a pseudogene. The CDR3 loop spans 14 amino acids. As DNA, the CDR3 is TGTGCAAGTCGCCCCGTGGGGCATAACACTGAAGCTTTCTTT. Translated, it gives CASRPVGHNTEAFF.

The CDR3 region is CASRGDHTEAFF. The DNA for the CDR3 is TGTGCCAGCAGAGGGGATCACACTGAAGCTTTCTTT. V gene TRBV2 combines with J gene TRBJ1-1, with D possibly TRBD1 on 5 matching bases. The CDR3 extends over 12 amino acids. Trimming removed 6 bases at V and 3 bases at J, with 8 bases between. From germline, CDR1 is SNHLY and CDR2 FYNNEI.

This clone was observed many times. The V and J genes are TRBV5-1 and TRBJ1-2; a weak D match, TRBD1 (6 bases). The V end lost 4 bases, the J end lost 3 bases, and 10 bases lay between the germline ends. CDR1 is SGHRS and CDR2 is YFSETQ in the germline V gene. This CDR3 has 13 amino acids. The CDR3 protein is CASSVDSYYGYTF. In DNA, the CDR3 is TGCGCCAGCAGCGTGGACAGCTACTATGGCTACACCTTC.